One sample yielded the 26 T cell receptor beta chains listed below, sequenced in a study of OX40 agonist ivuxolimab in advanced cancers. Clones were sequenced by immunoSEQ multiplex PCR, and TCRdb holds only the in-frame ones, with some missing. Among 45,000 to 60,000 clones, approximately 89% were seen once, and the ten largest hold around 6%. The sample here was CD4+ or CD8+ T cells sorted from blood, taken in a trial of the OX40 agonist ivuxolimab. The receptors were sampled from an adult with an advanced solid tumor such as melanoma, head and neck, liver or kidney cancer.

J is TRBJ2-2 and V is TRBV19, with 11 bases aligning to TRBD2. With 5 bases clipped from V and 4 bases from J, the junction kept 6 bases outside the gene matches. The CDR3 covers 16 residues. Per the germline V gene, CDR1 is LNHDA and CDR2 is SQIVND (reference sequence). Here the CDR3 reads CASSGSGRATTGELFF. As DNA, the CDR3 is TGTGCCAGTAGTGGTAGCGGGAGGGCTACCACCGGGGAGCTGTTTTTT.

The chain carries TRBV13 and TRBJ2-3, with 10 bases aligning to TRBD2. The V gene's germline CDR1 is PRHDT and CDR2 FYEKMQ (reference sequence). This CDR3 has 16 residues. V lost 0 bases and J lost 6; bases outside the gene matches: 6. As DNA, the CDR3 is TGTGCCAGCAGCTTAGGGAGCGGGAGGGTATTCGATACGCAGTATTTT. This translates into CASSLGSGRVFDTQYF.

The chain is built from TRBV6-1 and TRBJ2-7; 9 bases map to TRBD1. The CDR3 covers 15 residues. Losses at the gene ends were 7 bases for V and 5 bases for J; bases not matched to a gene: 12. Germline CDR1 MNHNS, CDR2 SASEGT. Here the CDR3 reads CASIPGTGRLDEQYF. The CDR3 DNA reads TGTGCCAGCATACCCGGGACAGGGCGTTTAGACGAGCAGTACTTC.

The V call is TRBV6-5, the J call TRBJ1-2; D ambiguous. Germline CDR1 and CDR2: MNHEY and SVGAGI. V was trimmed by 0 bases and J by 6 bases, leaving 8 bases between them. The CDR3 loop spans 13 amino acids. CDR3 DNA sequence: TGTGCCAGCAGTTACTCAACTTTGGATGGCTACACCTTC. Its translation is CASSYSTLDGYTF.

The chain carries TRBV9 and TRBJ1-1; D possibly corresponds to TRBD1 (6 bases). This CDR3 is built from 14 residues. V lost 5 bases, J lost 0 bases, and 11 bases lay in between. Germline lookup yields CDR1 SGDLS and CDR2 YYNGEE. The CDR3 protein is CASSADRLNTEAFF. As DNA, the CDR3 is TGTGCCAGCAGTGCCGACAGGCTGAACACTGAAGCTTTCTTT.

The rearrangement joins TRBV6-1 to TRBJ1-1, with D uncertain. The germline CDR1 and CDR2 sequences are MNHNS and SASEGT. The CDR3 is 12 amino acids. Trimming left V 1 base short and J 7 bases short, with 7 bases between. CDR3 sequence (DNA): TGTGCCAGCAGTGAAGTTGGCTTTGAAGCTTTCTTT. This translates into CASSEVGFEAFF.

The rearrangement links TRBV6-5 to TRBJ2-2; perhaps TRBD2 as D (5 bases). Germline CDR1 and CDR2: MNHEY and SVGAGI. Trimming took 6 bases from V and 3 from J, leaving 11 bases between them. This CDR3 has 14 residues. CDR3 nucleotide sequence: TGTGCCAGCAGACCCGGGGAGTACACCGGGGAGCTGTTTTTT. It is translated as CASRPGEYTGELFF.

This sequence joins TRBV2 and TRBJ2-3, with D perhaps matching TRBD1 (6 bases). V was cut by 9 bases and J by 1 base, with 20 bases left in between. The CDR3 totals 16 residues. Germline V CDR1 and CDR2: SNHLY, FYNNEI. CDR3 protein: CARVGLQGPGTDTQYF. CDR3 coding DNA: TGTGCCAGGGTTGGGCTGCAGGGGCCCGGCACAGATACGCAGTATTTT.

The chain joins TRBV7-9 to TRBJ1-5, with D perhaps TRBD1 (6 bases). CDR1 SEHNR and CDR2 FQNEAQ come from the germline V gene (reference sequence). The CDR3 sequence is 16 residues long. V dropped 5 bases and J dropped 0 bases, with 14 bases sitting between them. The CDR3 DNA reads TGTGCCAGCAGCACCTGGGGGCTTCTTAGCAATCAGCCCCAGCATTTT. Its translation: CASSTWGLLSNQPQHF.

This clone is medium-sized in the sample. The rearrangement joins TRBV27 to TRBJ2-1; 10 bases agree with TRBD2. This CDR3 contains 15 residues. The germline CDR1 and CDR2 sequences are MNHEY and SMNVEV (reference sequence). The trim removed 7 bases at V and 6 bases at J, leaving 9 bases unmatched. The CDR3 DNA is TGTGCCAGCACCTTAAGCGGGAGGGCCTCCAATGAGCAGTTCTTC. Translation: CASTLSGRASNEQFF.

The rearrangement links TRBV21-1 to TRBJ2-3; the table's D call TRBD2 went unverified against the DNA. TRBV21-1 is flagged as a pseudogene. This CDR3 is 16 amino acids long. The CDR3 DNA reads TGTGCCAGCAGCAAAATCCGAGCGGGGGCCACAGATACGCAGTATTTT. Translated, it gives CASSKIRAGATDTQYF.

The chain recombines TRBV5-5 with TRBJ2-2, with a possible D match to TRBD1 (6 bases). CDR1 SGHKS and CDR2 YYEKEE come from the germline V gene (reference sequence). The CDR3 runs 15 residues. With 4 bases removed from V and 0 bases from J, the gap between germline ends came to 10 bases. The CDR3 reads CASSLDSANTGELFF. CDR3 DNA sequence: TGTGCCAGCAGCCTGGACAGCGCGAACACCGGGGAGCTGTTTTTT.

The V call is TRBV14, the J call TRBJ1-1; D is ambiguous. The V and J ends lost 0 bases and 0 bases respectively, with 11 bases between them. There are 16 residues in the CDR3. CDR1 and CDR2 (germline): SGHDN, FVKESK. The DNA of the CDR3 is TGTGCCAGCAGCCAAGATTGGGTCTTTATGAACACTGAAGCTTTCTTT. It codes for CASSQDWVFMNTEAFF.

The chain joins TRBV28 to TRBJ2-3; tentatively, D is TRBD1 or TRBD2 (5 bases each). The CDR3 covers 13 residues. V lost 6 bases and J lost 6, with 13 bases in between. CDR1 is MDHEN, CDR2 SYDVKM, per germline. The CDR3 protein is CASSQLGDDTQYF. The CDR3 DNA follows: TGTGCCAGCAGCCAGTTAGGGGACGATACGCAGTATTTT.

This chain joins TRBV27 and TRBJ2-5; 14 bases are a match to TRBD2. The CDR3 has 17 residues. Looked up from germline, CDR1 is MNHEY and CDR2 is SMNVEV (reference sequence). V shed 4 bases and J 5 bases; nucleotides not matched to a gene: 9. The chain's CDR3 is CASSSRLAGGPRETQYF. CDR3 DNA: TGTGCCAGCAGTTCACGACTAGCGGGAGGGCCGCGGGAGACCCAGTACTTC.

This clone was detected only a few times. The rearrangement links TRBV28 to TRBJ2-3; D gene uncertain. Trimming removed 2 bases from V and 2 bases from J, with 8 bases in between. The CDR3 has 14 residues. In germline, CDR1 is MDHEN, CDR2 SYDVKM. The CDR3 DNA reads as TGTGCCAGCAGTTTAGGATCCTCCACAGATACGCAGTATTTT. Encoded protein: CASSLGSSTDTQYF.

V gene TRBV9 combines with J gene TRBJ2-1; 8 bases line up with TRBD2. The V gene's germline CDR1 is SGDLS and CDR2 YYNGEE. V was clipped by 3 bases and J by 4 bases; unmatched bases: 9. This CDR3 spans 16 amino acids. CDR3 DNA sequence: TGTGCCAGCAGCGCGGGACTGGCGGGGGGATACAATGAGCAGTTCTTC. Translated: CASSAGLAGGYNEQFF.

J is TRBJ2-3 and V is TRBV7-9; D perhaps matches TRBD1 (6 bases). The germline V gene has CDR1 SEHNR and CDR2 FQNEAQ (reference sequence). V was clipped by 1 base and J by 3 bases, with 11 bases between them. The CDR3 spans 15 residues. The DNA of the CDR3 is TGTGCCAGCAGCTTAGTCACAGGGAATACAGATACGCAGTATTTT. It specifies CASSLVTGNTDTQYF.

The chain uses TRBV5-4 and TRBJ2-7; unclear D gene. The CDR3 contains 13 residues. V lost 1 base, J lost 0 bases, and 5 bases lay in between. Germline values: CDR1 SGHNT, CDR2 YYREEE (reference sequence). This CDR3 is CASSLTLSYEQYF. The CDR3 coding sequence is TGTGCCAGCAGCTTGACTCTCTCCTACGAGCAGTACTTC.

The chain uses TRBV27 and TRBJ1-1; D is ambiguous. Germline CDR1 and CDR2: MNHEY and SMNVEV (reference sequence). Trimming shortened V by 5 bases and J by 5 bases, and 6 bases separated the two germline ends. The CDR3 is made up of 11 amino acids. The CDR3 loop reads CASSIGTEAFF. CDR3 in DNA: TGTGCCAGCAGTATCGGAACTGAAGCTTTCTTT.

The V gene is TRBV4-1, the J gene TRBJ1-3, with D unclear. Trimming removed 0 bases at V and 3 bases at J, with 9 bases between. Germline V gives CDR1 MGHRA, CDR2 YSYEKL. This CDR3 has 15 amino acids. The CDR3, as DNA: TGCGCCAGCAGCCAAGAAAAGGGAGATGGAAACACCATATATTTT. Protein product: CASSQEKGDGNTIYF.

The chain uses TRBV2 and TRBJ2-1, with D perhaps matching TRBD1 or TRBD2 (5 bases each). Per the germline V gene, CDR1 is SNHLY and CDR2 is FYNNEI. The CDR3 covers 14 residues. V shed 4 bases and J shed 2 bases, with 9 bases lying between them. CDR3 nucleotide sequence: TGTGCCAGCAGTGGGGACGGACCCTACAATGAGCAGTTCTTC. The encoded protein is CASSGDGPYNEQFF.

This chain joins TRBV27 and TRBJ2-1; a possible D gene is TRBD2 (6 bases). Per the germline V gene, CDR1 is MNHEY and CDR2 is SMNVEV (reference sequence). With 3 bases removed from V and 9 bases from J, the gap between germline ends came to 9 bases. CDR3 length equals 12 residues. The CDR3 spells CASSFAGSEQFF. CDR3 DNA sequence: TGTGCCAGCAGTTTTGCCGGGAGTGAGCAGTTCTTC.

The chain is built from TRBV19 and TRBJ1-5, with TRBD1 as a possible D gene (6 bases). The ends were cut back, 8 bases at V and 1 base at J, with 15 bases in the middle. The CDR3 covers 15 residues. Germline CDR1 reads LNHDA; CDR2 reads SQIVND (reference sequence). CDR3 in amino acids: CASLPGHTSNQPQHF. The CDR3 DNA is TGTGCCAGTCTACCGGGACATACCAGCAATCAGCCCCAGCATTTT.

The rearrangement uses TRBV4-3 and TRBJ1-2, with D uncertain. The CDR3 spans 15 residues. The germline V gene encodes CDR1 LGHNA and CDR2 YSLEER. V was trimmed by 0 bases and J by 4 bases, leaving 12 bases between them. The DNA of the CDR3 is TGCGCCAGCAGCCAAGAATTCGGACTGCCCTATGGCTACACCTTC. The encoded protein is CASSQEFGLPYGYTF.

The chain recombines TRBV7-9 with TRBJ1-1; no definite D call. CDR3 length equals 11 residues. Germline V gene data show CDR1 as SEHNR and CDR2 as FQNEAQ (reference sequence). With 10 bases removed from V and 1 base from J, the gap between germline ends came to 7 bases. The CDR3 here is CATDGNTEAFF. DNA for the CDR3: TGTGCCACCGATGGGAACACTGAAGCTTTCTTT.